These 3 T cell receptor beta chains originate from one sample sequenced in a study of beta chain features in type 1 diabetes. Their antigen targets remain unknown. Expressed TCRB transcripts were sequenced because the entire RNA isolate underwent reverse transcription. Assay used: immunoSEQ multiplex PCR; TCRdb lists only in-frame clones, some missing. In the table there are hundreds of thousands of clones, 14% to 15% of which are singletons. Study observations and caveats: Shortening that was moderate but significant affected the TCRB CDR3s of Type 1 diabetes patients in all four CD4+ subsets.

The specimen sequenced was naive CD4+ T cells from blood. The source of these receptors is a man aged 18 to 30 with type 1 diabetes.

This clone has a handful of counts. J is TRBJ2-3 and V is TRBV6-5, with no clear D. Germline V lookup: CDR1 MNHEY, CDR2 SVGAGI. The length of the CDR3 is 13 residues. Trimming stripped 6 bases from V and 2 bases from J, with 9 bases between. The CDR3 bases are TGTGCCAGCAGACGTATAGTCACAGATACGCAGTATTTT. Residues: CASRRIVTDTQYF.

This clone was observed many times. The chain is built from TRBV4-3 and TRBJ2-5; 8 nucleotides line up with TRBD2. Germline V gene sequence: CDR1 LGHNA, CDR2 YSLEER. V gave up 3 bases and J gave up 0 bases; unmatched junction bases: 12. The CDR3 runs to 18 residues. This chain's CDR3 is CASSQSTVAGSHQETQYF. The CDR3 DNA sequence: TGCGCCAGCAGCCAGTCGACGGTAGCGGGGAGCCACCAAGAGACCCAGTACTTC.

This clone was seen a few times. V is TRBV6-1 and J is TRBJ2-1; D ambiguous. This CDR3 comprises 11 residues. Trimming shortened V by 7 bases and J by 4 bases, and 5 bases separated the two germline ends. In germline, CDR1 is MNHNS, CDR2 SASEGT. CDR3 nucleotide sequence: TGTGCCAGCAACATATACAATGAGCAGTTCTTC. Amino acid sequence: CASNIYNEQFF.